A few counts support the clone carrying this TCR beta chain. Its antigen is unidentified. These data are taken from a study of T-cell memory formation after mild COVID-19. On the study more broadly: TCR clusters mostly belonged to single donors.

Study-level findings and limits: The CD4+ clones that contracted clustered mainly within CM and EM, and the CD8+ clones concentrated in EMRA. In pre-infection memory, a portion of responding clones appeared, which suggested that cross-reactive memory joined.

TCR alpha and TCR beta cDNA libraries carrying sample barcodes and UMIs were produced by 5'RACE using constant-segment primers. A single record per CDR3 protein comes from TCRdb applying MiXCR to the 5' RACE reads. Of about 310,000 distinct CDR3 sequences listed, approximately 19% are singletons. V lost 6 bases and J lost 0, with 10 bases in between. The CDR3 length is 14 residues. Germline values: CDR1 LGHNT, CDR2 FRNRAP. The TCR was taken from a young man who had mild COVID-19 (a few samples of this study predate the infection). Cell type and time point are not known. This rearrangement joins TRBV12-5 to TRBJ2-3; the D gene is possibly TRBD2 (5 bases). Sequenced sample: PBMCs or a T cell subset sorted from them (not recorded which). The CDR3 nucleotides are TGTGCTAGTGGCGTTTGGACTAGCACAGATACGCAGTATTTT. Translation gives CASGVWTSTDTQYF.